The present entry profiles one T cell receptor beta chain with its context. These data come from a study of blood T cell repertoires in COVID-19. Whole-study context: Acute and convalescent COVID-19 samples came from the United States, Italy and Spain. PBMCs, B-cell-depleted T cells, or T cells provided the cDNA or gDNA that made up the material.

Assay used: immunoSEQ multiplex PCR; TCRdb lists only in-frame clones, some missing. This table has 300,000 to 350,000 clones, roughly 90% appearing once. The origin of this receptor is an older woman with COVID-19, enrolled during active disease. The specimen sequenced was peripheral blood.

CDR3 in amino acids: CASSKERDREGNEQFF. The CDR3 DNA follows: TGTGCCAGCAGCAAAGAAAGGGACAGGGAAGGAAATGAGCAGTTCTTC. The V call is TRBV21-1, the J call TRBJ2-1; the table assigns TRBD1, which was not confirmed against the DNA. TRBV21-1 is a documented pseudogene. The CDR3 is 16 residues long.